Below are 30 T cell receptor beta chains sequenced from a single sample in a study of blood T cell repertoires in COVID-19 (dated by TCRdb to about 2020). To prepare the library, the immunoSEQ multiplex PCR assay was applied. Entries here come from immuneACCESS through TCRdb and include only in-frame sequences with V and J called. Some clones fail to appear in such tables; in the studies checked, an unresolved V gene covers under half of the shortfall, and the cause of the remainder is unknown. This sample lists 200,000 to 300,000 clones; roughly 84% were detected once. The ten largest clones take up 8.6% of the sample. Sequenced: peripheral blood. These TCRs come from a human donor in a cohort sampled during active COVID-19.

The chain combines TRBV4-3 with TRBJ2-1; TRBD1 agrees at 8 bases. CDR3 length: 15 residues. V shed 3 bases and J 5 bases; nucleotides not matched to a gene: 6. The germline gives CDR1 LGHNA, CDR2 YSLEER. The chain's CDR3 is CASSQIGTGNNEQFF. In nucleotides, the CDR3 is TGCGCCAGCAGCCAGATCGGGACAGGCAACAATGAGCAGTTCTTC.

The rearrangement uses TRBV7-9 and TRBJ1-1, with TRBD1 matching 7 bases. Per germline, CDR1 SEHNR and CDR2 FQNEAQ (reference sequence). Losses at the gene ends were 7 bases for V and 0 bases for J; bases not matched to a gene: 5. This CDR3 has 14 residues. Here the CDR3 reads CASKTTGLNTEAFF. The CDR3 DNA follows: TGTGCCAGCAAAACGACAGGGTTGAACACTGAAGCTTTCTTT.

The chain has TRBV9 and TRBJ2-1; 13 positions agree with TRBD2. Per the germline V gene, CDR1 is SGDLS and CDR2 is YYNGEE. V lost 2 bases to trimming and J lost 0 bases; unmatched junction nucleotides: 8. CDR3 size: 19 residues. The CDR3 DNA sequence: TGTGCCAGCAGCGTTGGACTAGCGGGGGCCCGGAGCTCCTACAATGAGCAGTTCTTC. This translates into CASSVGLAGARSSYNEQFF. The variable domain in full, completed from reference TRBV9 and TRBJ2-1, reads DSGVTQTPKHLITATGQRVTLRCSPRSGDLSVYWYQQSLDQGLQFLIQYYNGEERAKGNILERFSAQQFPDLHSELNLSSLELGDSALYFCASSVGLAGARSSYNEQFFGPGTRLTVL.

The rearrangement joins TRBV6-5 to TRBJ2-7; 7 bases match TRBD1. J was trimmed by 3 bases and V by 6 bases; bases with no gene match: 8. Per germline, CDR1 MNHEY and CDR2 SVGAGI. The CDR3 runs to 14 residues. The CDR3 DNA reads TGTGCCAGCAGACGACAGGGTAGGAACTACGAGCAGTACTTC. Translating it yields CASRRQGRNYEQYF.

This chain links TRBV7-6 with TRBJ1-1, with a tentative D call TRBD1 (6 bases). Germline loops: CDR1 SGHVS, CDR2 FNYEAQ. V lost 5 bases and J lost 5, with 21 bases in between. The CDR3 extends over 16 amino acids. The CDR3 protein is CASSRLSGGASTEAFF. The CDR3 region has the DNA TGTGCCAGCAGCCGGCTCTCGGGGGGCGCGAGTACTGAAGCTTTCTTT.

V is TRBV28 and J is TRBJ2-7; the D gene is possibly TRBD1 (5 bases). Germline V gives CDR1 MDHEN, CDR2 SYDVKM. The V end lost 5 bases, the J end lost 3 bases, and 11 bases lay between the germline ends. The CDR3 is 13 residues long. The chain's CDR3 is CASSTPDIYEQYF. The CDR3 DNA follows: TGTGCCAGCAGTACCCCGGACATCTACGAGCAGTACTTC.

This clone is a singleton in its sample. The chain uses TRBV19 and TRBJ2-7; 9 bases match TRBD1. Per the germline V gene, CDR1 is LNHDA and CDR2 is SQIVND (reference sequence). This CDR3 is 16 amino acids long. With 6 bases clipped from V and 2 bases from J, the junction kept 11 bases outside the gene matches. The DNA of the CDR3 is TGTGCCAGTAGCGTGGACCGGGACAGGGTCACCTACGAGCAGTACTTC. This codes for CASSVDRDRVTYEQYF.

The CDR3 reads CSGYQGGSNYGYTF. Here the CDR3 DNA reads TGCAGCGGGTATCAGGGAGGAAGCAACTATGGCTACACCTTC. V is TRBV29-1 and J is TRBJ1-2; D possibly corresponds to TRBD1 (5 bases). Germline assignment: CDR1 SQVTM and CDR2 ANQGSEA. Trimming took off 7 bases at V and 2 bases at J, with 17 bases between the two ends. The CDR3 length is 14 residues. The full variable domain, in which reference TRBV29-1 and TRBJ1-2 provide the parts outside the CDR3, is SAVISQKPSRDICQRGTSLTIQCQVDSQVTMMFWYRQQPGQSLTLIATANQGSEATYESGFVIDKFPISRPNLTFSTLTVSNMSPEDSSIYLCSGYQGGSNYGYTFGSGTRLTVV.

The chain is built from TRBV10-3 and TRBJ1-5; 7 bases line up with TRBD1. CDR3 length: 15 residues. V lost 3 bases and J lost 4; bases outside the gene matches: 6. Per germline, CDR1 ENHRY and CDR2 SYGVKD. CDR3 nucleotide sequence: TGTGCCATCAGTGAACGGACAGGTTGGAATCAGCCCCAGCATTTT. It yields the protein CAISERTGWNQPQHF.

The gene calls are TRBV6-5 and TRBJ1-6; 10 nucleotides line up with TRBD1. The germline gives CDR1 MNHEY, CDR2 SVGAGI. V shed 4 bases and J 9 bases; nucleotides not matched to a gene: 3. This CDR3 is built from 14 residues. In DNA, the CDR3 is TGTGCCAGCAGTTTGGGACAGGGGCGTTCACCCCTCCACTTT. Protein product: CASSLGQGRSPLHF.

The V and J genes are TRBV3-1 (or the pseudogene TRBV3-2) and TRBJ2-3; tentative D call: TRBD1 (6 bases). The CDR3 is 15 residues long. Trimming pared 4 bases from V and 3 bases from J, leaving 14 bases between. CDR1 is LGHDT, CDR2 YNNKEL, per germline (reference sequence). The CDR3 protein is CASSPQHRVTDTQYF. CDR3 nucleotide sequence: TGTGCCAGCAGCCCCCAGCACAGGGTTACAGATACGCAGTATTTT.

The chain recombines TRBV2 with TRBJ1-1, with 8 bases identical to TRBD1. This CDR3 has 14 residues. V lost 6 bases to trimming and J lost 4 bases; unmatched junction nucleotides: 7. Germline lookup yields CDR1 SNHLY and CDR2 FYNNEI. CDR3 nucleotides: TGTGCCAGCAGAGCTCTCAGGGGGCGCACTGAAGCTTTCTTT. As protein: CASRALRGRTEAFF. Full variable domain (remainder filled in from reference TRBV2 and TRBJ1-1): EPEVTQTPSHQVTQMGQEVILRCVPISNHLYFYWYRQILGQKVEFLVSFYNNEISEKSEIFDDQFSVERPDGSNFTLKIRSTKLEDSAMYFCASRALRGRTEAFFGQGTRLTVV.

CDR3 loop: CASSLTGAETQYF. CDR3 DNA sequence: TGTGCCAGCAGTTTGACAGGGGCGGAGACCCAGTACTTC. The chain has TRBV28 and TRBJ2-5, with TRBD1 identical over 8 bases. Germline V gene sequence: CDR1 MDHEN, CDR2 SYDVKM. CDR3 size: 13 residues. Trimming took 3 bases from V and 5 from J; bases not matched to a gene: 2.

This chain uses TRBV3-1 (or the pseudogene TRBV3-2) with TRBJ1-3; 8 bases match TRBD1. The V segment lost 4 bases and the J segment 0 bases; nucleotides outside the gene matches: 14. The CDR3 runs to 19 residues. Germline V lookup: CDR1 LGHDT, CDR2 YNNKEL (reference sequence). This CDR3 reads CASSRRGTGALSSGNTIYF. As DNA, the CDR3 is TGTGCCAGCAGCCGAAGGGGGACAGGAGCCCTAAGCTCTGGAAACACCATATATTTT.

This clone came up once. The V and J genes are TRBV5-1 and TRBJ1-1; 8 nucleotides align to TRBD1. Germline assignment: CDR1 SGHRS and CDR2 YFSETQ. CDR3 length: 15 residues. V lost 5 bases to trimming and J lost 0 bases; unmatched junction nucleotides: 6. CDR3 residues: CASRQQGQVNTEAFF. CDR3 nucleotides: TGCGCCAGCAGACAACAGGGACAGGTGAACACTGAAGCTTTCTTT.

Remarks on this clone: The sample holds other DNA sequences that translate to the same CDR3. The V call is TRBV19, the J call TRBJ1-2; D remains ambiguous. V lost 4 bases and J lost 2, with 8 bases in between. Germline V gene lookup returns CDR1 LNHDA and CDR2 SQIVND (reference sequence). CDR3 length: 13 amino acids. The CDR3 region has the DNA TGTGCCAGTAGTAGAACTGAAAACTATGGCTACACCTTC. Protein: CASSRTENYGYTF.

V gene TRBV6-5 combines with J gene TRBJ1-3, with D perhaps TRBD1 (6 bases). Per the germline V gene, CDR1 is MNHEY and CDR2 is SVGAGI. CDR3 length: 13 amino acids. V lost 5 bases, J lost 8 bases, and 13 bases lay in between. The CDR3 DNA follows: TGTGCCAGCAGTCACAGGGAGTTGGACACCATATATTTT. Protein product: CASSHRELDTIYF.

The chain recombines TRBV21-1 with TRBJ1-2; the D call TRBD1 from the table was never checked on the DNA. TRBV21-1 is given as a pseudogene. This CDR3 is built from 17 residues. The CDR3 here is CASSKALTGLANYGYTF. The CDR3 DNA sequence: TGTGCCAGCAGCAAAGCCCTGACAGGGCTCGCTAACTATGGCTACACCTTC.

This chain's CDR3 is CASSQVGGADTQYF. The CDR3 DNA reads TGTGCCAGCAGCCAAGTTGGCGGGGCAGATACGCAGTATTTT. V gene TRBV14 combines with J gene TRBJ2-3; possibly TRBD2 for D (6 bases). V was cut by 1 base and J by 4 bases, with 9 bases left in between. The CDR3 totals 14 residues. Germline CDR1 SGHDN, CDR2 FVKESK.

The rearrangement links TRBV7-3 to TRBJ1-1, with a possible D match to TRBD1 (6 bases). V lost 5 bases and J 1 base, leaving 17 bases between the germline ends. This CDR3 contains 16 residues. CDR1 SGHTA and CDR2 FQGTGA come from the germline V gene. The CDR3 DNA follows: TGTGCCAGCAGCCCCACAAATGGACAGCCGAACACTGAAGCTTTCTTT. Protein: CASSPTNGQPNTEAFF.

V usage is TRBV6-2 or TRBV6-3 and J usage is TRBJ1-5, with 8 bases aligning to TRBD1. The germline CDR1 and CDR2 sequences are MNHEY and SVGEGT. This CDR3 has 15 amino acids. J gave up 2 bases and V 5 bases, and 5 bases lay outside the gene matches. CDR3 in DNA: TGTGCCAGCAGTGGACAGGGTTTGGGCAATCAGCCCCAGCATTTT. Its translation is CASSGQGLGNQPQHF.

The chain is built from TRBV30 and TRBJ2-6; the D gene is possibly TRBD1 (6 bases). Germline CDR1 is GTSNPN and CDR2 is SVGIG (reference sequence). This CDR3 is built from 17 residues. Trimming removed 1 base from V and 4 bases from J, with 17 bases in between. CDR3 coding DNA: TGTGCCTGGAGTGAAACACCAGGGGTTGGGGGGGCCAACGTCCTGACTTTC. Translation: CAWSETPGVGGANVLTF.

The CDR3, as DNA: TGTGCCAGCAGCTTCGGGAAATCCACTGAAGCTTTCTTT. This gives the protein CASSFGKSTEAFF. This chain links TRBV7-2 with TRBJ1-1; no reliable D call. The CDR3 contains 13 residues. Trimming removed 3 bases at V and 4 bases at J, with 9 bases between. Germline assignment: CDR1 SGHTA and CDR2 FQGNSA.

J is TRBJ2-3 and V is TRBV11-3; the match to TRBD2 covers 7 bases. V was clipped by 1 base and J by 4 bases; unmatched bases: 5. Germline V CDR1 and CDR2: SGHNT, YENEEA. The CDR3 is 15 residues long. The CDR3 DNA sequence: TGTGCCAGCAGCTTAGGGGCGGGAGAAGCAGATACGCAGTATTTT. Translation: CASSLGAGEADTQYF. The full variable domain, its missing parts supplied by reference TRBV11-3 and TRBJ2-3, is EAGVVQSPRYKIIEKKQPVAFWCNPISGHNTLYWYLQNLGQGPELLIRYENEEAVDDSQLPKDRFSAERLKGVDSTLKIQPAELGDSAVYLCASSLGAGEADTQYFGPGTRLTVL.

Remarks on this clone: Mismatch with germline at one junction end may stem from a read error. The chain is built from TRBV14 and TRBJ1-3; D call uncertain. CDR1 is SGHDN and CDR2 is FVKESK in the germline V gene. This CDR3 spans 15 amino acids. This CDR3 is CASSPSRGTGNTIYF. The CDR3 coding sequence is TGTGCCAGCAGCCCGTCACGGGGAACTGGGAACACCATATATTTT.

In this sample, this clone turned up many times. The chain couples TRBV27 to TRBJ2-4; possibly TRBD1 for D (6 bases). Germline-derived CDR1 and CDR2 are MNHEY and SMNVEV (reference sequence). The V gene lost 2 bases and the J gene lost 1 base, with 12 bases spanning the gap. The CDR3 runs to 16 residues. CDR3 nucleotides: TGTGCCAGCAGTTTAATGTTTAGGGGGGCCAAAAACATTCAGTACTTC. It specifies CASSLMFRGAKNIQYF.

The chain has TRBV6-5 and TRBJ2-7; 12 bases align to TRBD1. The junction had 9 bases not matched to a gene; V was cut back by 5 bases and J by 7 bases. CDR1 is MNHEY and CDR2 is SVGAGI in the germline V gene. CDR3 size: 15 residues. The CDR3 DNA follows: TGTGCCAGCAGTCGTGGGGACAGGGGGCATCGTGAGCAGTACTTC. As protein: CASSRGDRGHREQYF.

This rearrangement joins TRBV13 to TRBJ2-1, with TRBD2 identical over 8 bases. The CDR3 runs 15 residues. The J segment lost 12 bases and the V segment lost 2 bases, leaving 12 bases of the junction unmatched. Germline V gives CDR1 PRHDT, CDR2 FYEKMQ (reference sequence). CDR3 sequence: CASSLRRAGVVRQFF. For the CDR3, the DNA is TGTGCCAGCAGCTTAAGGCGAGCGGGAGTGGTTCGGCAGTTCTTC.

The V call is TRBV11-2, the J call TRBJ1-4; no firm D call. CDR1 and CDR2 (germline): SGHAT, FQNNGV. With 2 bases removed from V and 5 bases from J, the gap between germline ends came to 9 bases. This CDR3 spans 14 amino acids. CDR3 protein: CASSLMVANEKLFF. The CDR3 bases are TGTGCCAGCAGCTTAATGGTTGCGAATGAAAAACTGTTTTTT.

The chain uses TRBV6-6 and TRBJ1-2; weak D call: TRBD1 (5 bases). Germline assignment: CDR1 MNHNY and CDR2 SVGAGI (reference sequence). The V end was cut by 2 bases, the J end by 2 bases, with 9 bases between. The CDR3 runs 14 residues. The CDR3 region is CASSYPQANYGYTF. The CDR3 nucleotides read TGTGCCAGCAGTTACCCACAGGCGAACTATGGCTACACCTTC.